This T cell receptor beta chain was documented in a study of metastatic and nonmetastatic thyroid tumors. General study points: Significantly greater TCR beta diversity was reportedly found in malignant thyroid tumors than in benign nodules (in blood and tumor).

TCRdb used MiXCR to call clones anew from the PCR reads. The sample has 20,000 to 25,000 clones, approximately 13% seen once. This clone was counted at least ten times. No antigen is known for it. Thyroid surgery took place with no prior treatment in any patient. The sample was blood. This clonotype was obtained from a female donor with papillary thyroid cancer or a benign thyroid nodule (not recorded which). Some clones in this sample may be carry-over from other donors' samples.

The CDR3 protein is CASSLSPGQGNIQYF. CDR3 bases: TGTGCCAGCAGTTTATCTCCGGGACAGGGGAACATTCAGTACTTC. V gene TRBV27 combines with J gene TRBJ2-4; TRBD1 aligns across 10 bases. The V segment lost 0 bases and the J segment 7 bases; nucleotides outside the gene matches: 3. The CDR3 totals 15 residues. Germline V CDR1 and CDR2: MNHEY, SMNVEV (reference sequence).